The source of this T cell receptor beta chain is a study of blood T cell repertoires in COVID-19. Study as a whole: The United States, Italy and Spain provided the acute and convalescent COVID-19 samples. In each case, the material was cDNA or gDNA derived from T cells, B-cell-depleted T cells, or PBMCs.

From germline, CDR1 is SGHRS and CDR2 YFSETQ. Trimming took 3 bases from V and 6 from J; bases not matched to a gene: 3. The CDR3 has 14 residues. The authors' processing: Counts of nucleated cells, estimated from reference gene primer amplification, were obtained. Clones were sequenced by immunoSEQ multiplex PCR, and TCRdb holds only the in-frame ones, with some missing. The V and J calls and clone size are taken from that table; D and trimming were inferred from the DNA. The sample includes 90,000 to 130,000 clones, approximately 84% of them seen just once. The chain has TRBV5-1 and TRBJ2-2; 9 bases fit TRBD2. The receptor comes from a man in his forties with acute or convalescent COVID-19. Sequencing was performed on peripheral blood. CDR3 amino acids: CASSWRGGPGELFF. For the CDR3, the DNA is TGCGCCAGCAGCTGGCGGGGGGGCCCCGGGGAGCTGTTTTTT.